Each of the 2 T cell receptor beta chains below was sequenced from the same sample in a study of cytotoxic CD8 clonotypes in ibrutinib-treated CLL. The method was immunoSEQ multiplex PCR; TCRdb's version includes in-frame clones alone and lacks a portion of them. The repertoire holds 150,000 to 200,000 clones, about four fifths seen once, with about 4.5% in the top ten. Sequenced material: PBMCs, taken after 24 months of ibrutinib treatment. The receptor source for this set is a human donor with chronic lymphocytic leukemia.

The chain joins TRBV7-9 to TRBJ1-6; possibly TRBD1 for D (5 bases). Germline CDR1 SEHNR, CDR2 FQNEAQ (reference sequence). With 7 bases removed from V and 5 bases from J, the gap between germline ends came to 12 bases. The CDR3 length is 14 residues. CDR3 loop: CASTPLGDNSPLHF. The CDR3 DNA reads TGTGCCAGCACCCCGTTGGGGGATAATTCACCCCTCCACTTT.

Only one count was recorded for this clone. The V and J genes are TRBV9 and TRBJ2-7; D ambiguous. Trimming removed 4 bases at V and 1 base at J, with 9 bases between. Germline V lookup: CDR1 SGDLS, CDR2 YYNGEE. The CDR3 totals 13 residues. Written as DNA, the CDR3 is TGTGCCAGCAGCAAAGGCCAGTCCTACGAGCAGTACTTC. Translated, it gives CASSKGQSYEQYF.